These 32 T cell receptor beta chains were all obtained from the same sample, sequenced in a study of T cell changes during pregnancy in multiple sclerosis. The repertoire was sequenced with immunoSEQ multiplex PCR; TCRdb's copy has only in-frame clones and lacks some. The sample holds over 85,000 clones, around 91% seen once. The specimen was peripheral blood, collected after pregnancy. These receptors were taken from a female donor in good health, enrolled as a control in a pregnancy study.

The chain has TRBV4-1 and TRBJ1-5; D call uncertain. The germline V gene encodes CDR1 MGHRA and CDR2 YSYEKL. This CDR3 contains 14 residues. Trimming removed 3 bases from V and 7 bases from J, with 13 bases in between. In nucleotides, the CDR3 is TGCGCCAGCAGCCAGGGCAGCCGTGGACAGCCCCAGCATTTT. As protein: CASSQGSRGQPQHF.

J is TRBJ2-7 and V is TRBV10-3, with 10 bases matching TRBD1. The CDR3 runs to 15 residues. The V gene's germline CDR1 is ENHRY and CDR2 SYGVKD. J was trimmed by 6 bases and V by 2 bases; bases with no gene match: 7. CDR3 loop: CAISEGGQGRREQYF. The CDR3 DNA is TGTGCCATCAGTGAGGGGGGACAGGGGAGACGCGAGCAGTACTTC.

The chain recombines TRBV4-1 with TRBJ2-1; 7 bases line up with TRBD1. The V gene's germline CDR1 is MGHRA and CDR2 YSYEKL. The CDR3 runs to 15 residues. Losses at the gene ends were 3 bases for V and 5 bases for J; bases not matched to a gene: 7. In nucleotides, the CDR3 is TGCGCCAGCAGCCAGGGCCGGGACAGAAACAATGAGCAGTTCTTC. Translated, it gives CASSQGRDRNNEQFF.

The chain couples TRBV27 to TRBJ2-7; TRBD1 might be the D (5 bases). This CDR3 comprises 14 residues. The germline V and J ends were trimmed by 0 bases and 2 bases, with 8 bases remaining between them. Looked up from germline, CDR1 is MNHEY and CDR2 is SMNVEV (reference sequence). CDR3 residues: CASSLSRQTYEQYF. The CDR3 DNA reads as TGTGCCAGCAGTTTATCGCGACAGACCTACGAGCAGTACTTC.

The chain combines TRBV4-2 with TRBJ2-3; 11 bases agree with TRBD2. The CDR3 is 17 residues long. Germline V gene sequence: CDR1 LGHNA, CDR2 YNFKEQ. The V gene end was trimmed by 1 base and the J gene end by 4 bases; junction bases not matched to a gene: 7. The CDR3 DNA is TGTGCCAGCAGCCAAGTCCTTAGCGGGGGGGAGGCAGATACGCAGTATTTT. This translates into CASSQVLSGGEADTQYF.

The chain has TRBV6-5 and TRBJ1-1, with D uncertain. The CDR3 sequence is 14 residues long. Per germline, CDR1 MNHEY and CDR2 SVGAGI. Trimming shortened V by 8 bases and J by 2 bases, and 15 bases separated the two germline ends. The CDR3 coding sequence is TGTGCCAGCGGACCCGCCGGGAGTAACACTGAAGCTTTCTTT. This translates into CASGPAGSNTEAFF.

This rearrangement joins TRBV6-5 to TRBJ2-3; D perhaps matches TRBD1 (5 bases). The CDR3 is 15 residues long. Germline V gene data show CDR1 as MNHEY and CDR2 as SVGAGI. V was clipped by 2 bases and J by 3 bases, with 12 bases between them. The CDR3 is CASSYTQGFTDTQYF. The DNA of the CDR3 is TGTGCCAGCAGTTACACGCAGGGCTTTACAGATACGCAGTATTTT.

This CDR3 reads CASSFTGGSTYEQYF. In DNA, the CDR3 is TGTGCCAGCAGCTTTACAGGGGGCTCTACCTACGAGCAGTACTTC. The chain employs TRBV7-9 and TRBJ2-7; TRBD1 agrees at 9 bases. There are 15 residues in the CDR3. After removal of 3 bases from V and 2 bases from J, the junction contained 5 bases not matched to a gene. Germline CDR1 is SEHNR and CDR2 is FQNEAQ (reference sequence).

The genes are TRBV30 and TRBJ2-7, with TRBD2 matching 7 bases. The CDR3 covers 15 residues. The junction had 8 bases not matched to a gene; V was cut back by 1 base and J by 2 bases. The germline V gene encodes CDR1 GTSNPN and CDR2 SVGIG (reference sequence). CDR3 coding DNA: TGTGCCTGGAGTGCCGGCGGGGGACCGCCCTACGAGCAGTACTTC. As protein: CAWSAGGGPPYEQYF.

J is TRBJ1-2 and V is TRBV28; the D is unclear. The CDR3 runs 14 residues. Trimming removed 5 bases at V and 5 bases at J, with 15 bases between. The germline gives CDR1 MDHEN, CDR2 SYDVKM. The CDR3 loop is CASSTSRTAYGYTF. CDR3 bases: TGTGCCAGCAGTACGTCCAGGACTGCATATGGCTACACCTTC.

The rearrangement links TRBV11-2 to TRBJ1-2, with D possibly TRBD1 on 5 matching bases. The CDR3 extends over 16 amino acids. With 4 bases removed from V and 13 bases from J, the gap between germline ends came to 28 bases. Germline V lookup: CDR1 SGHAT, CDR2 FQNNGV. The CDR3 reads CASSSAPSTRGRESTF. As DNA, the CDR3 is TGTGCCAGCAGCTCAGCCCCCTCGACAAGGGGCCGTGAGAGCACCTTC.

This rearrangement joins TRBV7-6 to TRBJ1-1; D might be TRBD1 (5 bases). Trimming pared 0 bases from V and 8 bases from J, leaving 10 bases between. The CDR3 runs to 13 residues. The germline CDR1 and CDR2 sequences are SGHVS and FNYEAQ. In nucleotides, the CDR3 is TGTGCCAGCAGCTTAGCTCAGGGAAACGAAGCTTTCTTT. This encodes CASSLAQGNEAFF.

V and J are TRBV10-3 and TRBJ2-5; TRBD1 matches at 7 bases. CDR1 is ENHRY and CDR2 is SYGVKD in the germline V gene. This CDR3 is built from 15 residues. V trimming: 6 bases; J trimming: 5 bases; junction bases outside the gene matches: 12. The CDR3 loop reads CAISDGQAQWETQYF. The CDR3 coding sequence is TGTGCCATCAGCGATGGACAGGCTCAATGGGAGACCCAGTACTTC.

The V gene is TRBV4-1, the J gene TRBJ2-1; 13 bases align to TRBD2. CDR1 is MGHRA and CDR2 is YSYEKL in the germline V gene. Unmatched junction bases numbered 12, after V lost 7 bases and J lost 9 bases. CDR3 length equals 16 residues. In nucleotides, the CDR3 is TGCGCCAGCACCTATCAACCGGGACTAGCGGGGCTTGAGCAGTTCTTC. This translates into CASTYQPGLAGLEQFF.

Remarks on this clone: The limits of the CDR3 on the DNA are not certain, so only TCRdb's listed CDR3 is given. The rearrangement uses TRBV5-4 and TRBJ1-3; the listed D gene, TRBD1, was not tested against the DNA. CDR1 and CDR2 from the germline V gene are SGHNT and YYREEE (reference sequence). The CDR3 spans 14 amino acids, including both terminal residues. CDR3 sequence: CASSLVGPGNTTYF.

V usage is TRBV19 and J usage is TRBJ1-2, with D unresolved. This CDR3 is built from 11 residues. V lost 7 bases and J lost 7, with 10 bases in between. From germline, CDR1 is LNHDA and CDR2 SQIVND (reference sequence). The CDR3: CASTTWSGYTF. Written as DNA, the CDR3 is TGTGCCAGTACCACCTGGAGTGGCTACACCTTC.

Note on this clone: Sequence at one end of the junction differs from germline and may be a read error. The CDR3 loop reads CASSRGGTGELFF. CDR3 in DNA: TGTGCTAGCAGCCGTGGGGGGACCGGGGAGCTGTTTTTT. This chain links TRBV7-7 with TRBJ2-2; perhaps TRBD2 as D (6 bases). The CDR3 extends over 13 amino acids. The germline gives CDR1 SSHAT, CDR2 FNYEAQ (reference sequence).

This rearrangement joins TRBV9 to TRBJ1-1, with a tentative D call TRBD1 (5 bases). V shed 0 bases and J shed 2 bases, with 11 bases lying between them. The CDR3 has 15 amino acids. Germline CDR1 is SGDLS and CDR2 is YYNGEE. CDR3 in amino acids: CASSVGGGENTEAFF. In DNA, the CDR3 is TGTGCCAGCAGCGTAGGGGGCGGGGAAAACACTGAAGCTTTCTTT.

The CDR3: CASSARDRAYEQYF. CDR3 DNA sequence: TGTGCCAGCAGCGCCCGGGACAGGGCCTACGAGCAGTACTTC. The rearrangement links TRBV7-6 to TRBJ2-7; 9 nucleotides agree with TRBD1. The CDR3 extends over 14 amino acids. Trimming at V came to 5 bases and at J to 2 bases, leaving 4 bases not matched to a gene. In germline, CDR1 is SGHVS, CDR2 FNYEAQ.

The gene calls are TRBV7-2 and TRBJ1-3; D gene ambiguous. The V end was cut by 5 bases, the J end by 2 bases, with 13 bases between. Germline CDR1 reads SGHTA; CDR2 reads FQGNSA. This CDR3 has 15 amino acids. This chain's CDR3 is CASSVTGYTGNTIYF. The CDR3 DNA is TGTGCCAGCAGCGTAACGGGTTACACTGGAAACACCATATATTTT. Full variable domain (rest looked up from reference TRBV7-2 and TRBJ1-3): GAGVSQSPSNKVTEKGKDVELRCDPISGHTALYWYRQSLGQGLEFLIYFQGNSAPDKSGLPSDRFSAERTGGSVSTLTIQRTQQEDSAVYLCASSVTGYTGNTIYFGEGSWLTVV.

V is TRBV7-9 and J is TRBJ2-3; weak D call: TRBD1 (6 bases). Per the germline V gene, CDR1 is SEHNR and CDR2 is FQNEAQ (reference sequence). This CDR3 has 14 residues. V lost 7 bases, J lost 4 bases, and 15 bases lay in between. CDR3 DNA sequence: TGTGCCAGCAACCCTACAGGGAAGTCAGATACGCAGTATTTT. Translated, it gives CASNPTGKSDTQYF.

This chain uses TRBV19 with TRBJ2-7; possibly TRBD1 for D (6 bases). The germline V and J ends were trimmed by 3 bases and 2 bases, with 11 bases remaining between them. Germline loops: CDR1 LNHDA, CDR2 SQIVND (reference sequence). The CDR3 loop spans 14 amino acids. The CDR3 region is CASSIRDTAYEQYF. CDR3 DNA sequence: TGTGCCAGTAGTATTAGGGACACAGCCTACGAGCAGTACTTC.

This clone was counted once. CDR3 sequence: CASSFRDRPDQPQHF. CDR3 sequence (DNA): TGTGCCAGCAGCTTCCGGGACAGACCGGATCAGCCCCAGCATTTT. This sequence joins TRBV5-4 and TRBJ1-5; 7 bases line up with TRBD1. There are 15 residues in the CDR3. CDR1 is SGHNT, CDR2 YYREEE, per germline (reference sequence). The J segment lost 5 bases and the V segment lost 2 bases, leaving 7 bases of the junction unmatched.

There are a few counts of this clone. This chain joins TRBV2 and TRBJ1-6; D is unresolved. Germline lookup yields CDR1 SNHLY and CDR2 FYNNEI. There are 13 residues in the CDR3. V shed 7 bases and J shed 4 bases, with 8 bases lying between them. This chain's CDR3 is CASNSRYNSPLHF. In DNA, the CDR3 is TGTGCCAGCAATTCTAGGTATAATTCACCCCTCCACTTT.

V gene TRBV10-3 combines with J gene TRBJ2-5; TRBD1 aligns across 7 bases. Germline values: CDR1 ENHRY, CDR2 SYGVKD. With V trimmed by 0 bases and J by 3 bases, 1 base remained unmatched. CDR3 length: 14 amino acids. CDR3 DNA sequence: TGTGCCATCAGTGAGTCTGACAGGGAAGAGACCCAGTACTTC. It encodes CAISESDREETQYF.

The chain is built from TRBV19 and TRBJ1-2; TRBD1 matches at 10 bases. CDR1 and CDR2 (germline): LNHDA, SQIVND (reference sequence). This CDR3 is 15 amino acids long. The V segment lost 6 bases and the J segment 4 bases; nucleotides outside the gene matches: 8. This CDR3 is CASRRTTGGAYGYTF. As DNA, the CDR3 is TGTGCCAGTAGGAGAACGACAGGGGGCGCCTATGGCTACACCTTC.

In this sample, this clone turned up many times. This chain joins TRBV21-1 and TRBJ1-2; TRBD1, the D gene given by the table, was not confirmed from the DNA. TRBV21-1 constitutes a pseudogene. The CDR3 spans 15 residues. This CDR3 is CASSRDTGAPYGYTF. In DNA form, the CDR3 reads TGTGCCAGCAGCAGGGATACAGGAGCTCCCTATGGCTACACCTTC.

This sequence joins TRBV21-1 and TRBJ2-1; the table's D gene call, TRBD2, was not cross checked with the DNA. TRBV21-1 is an annotated pseudogene. The CDR3 covers 14 residues. CDR3 residues: CASLRGSTYNEQFF. The CDR3 nucleotides read TGTGCCAGTCTGCGGGGGAGCACCTACAATGAGCAGTTCTTC.

The V call is TRBV4-3, the J call TRBJ2-1, with 7 nucleotides matching TRBD1. Germline V gene sequence: CDR1 LGHNA, CDR2 YSLEER. This CDR3 contains 15 residues. Trimming cost V 1 base and J 5 bases; bases outside gene matches: 5. The DNA of the CDR3 is TGCGCCAGCAGCCAAGCCGGGACAGTCAACAATGAGCAGTTCTTC. It is translated as CASSQAGTVNNEQFF.

On this clone itself: Germline is not matched at one junction end, which may reflect a read error. The chain carries TRBV29-1 and TRBJ1-1, with D unresolved. The CDR3 has 10 amino acids. Germline V CDR1 and CDR2: SQVTM, ANQGSEA. This chain's CDR3 is CSVEGSRAFF. The CDR3 DNA reads TGCAGCGTCGAAGGGTCTCGGGCTTTCTTT.

The V gene is TRBV5-5, the J gene TRBJ1-5, with D perhaps TRBD1 (5 bases). Germline V gives CDR1 SGHKS, CDR2 YYEKEE (reference sequence). This CDR3 is 16 amino acids long. Trimming cost V 0 bases and J 3 bases, with 13 bases left between them. Here the CDR3 DNA reads TGTGCCAGCAGCTTGGGGGGGGGACTCCACAATCAGCCCCAGCATTTT. This sequence encodes CASSLGGGLHNQPQHF.

The V and J genes are TRBV9 and TRBJ2-1, with a possible D match to TRBD2 (7 bases). V was clipped by 0 bases and J by 3 bases, with 16 bases between them. Germline loops: CDR1 SGDLS, CDR2 YYNGEE. The CDR3 is 17 residues long. CDR3 sequence: CASSVEGAGAVYNEQFF. The CDR3, as DNA: TGTGCCAGCAGCGTAGAAGGGGCGGGGGCGGTCTACAATGAGCAGTTCTTC.